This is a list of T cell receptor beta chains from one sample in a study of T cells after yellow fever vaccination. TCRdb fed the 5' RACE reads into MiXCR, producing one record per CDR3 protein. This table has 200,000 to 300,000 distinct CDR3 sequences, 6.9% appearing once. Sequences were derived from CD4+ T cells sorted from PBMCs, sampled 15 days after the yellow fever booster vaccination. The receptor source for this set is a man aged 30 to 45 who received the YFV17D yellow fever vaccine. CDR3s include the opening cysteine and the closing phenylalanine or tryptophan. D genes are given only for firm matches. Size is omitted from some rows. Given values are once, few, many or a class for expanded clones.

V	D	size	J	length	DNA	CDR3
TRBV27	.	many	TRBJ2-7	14	TGTGCCAGCAGTTTACAGCACCCCCCCTACGAGCAGTACTTC	CASSLQHPPYEQYF
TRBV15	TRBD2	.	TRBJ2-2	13	TGTGCCACCGCGGGGGACTTGACCGGGGAGCTGTTTTTT	CATAGDLTGELFF
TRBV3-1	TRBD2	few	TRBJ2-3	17	TGTGCCAGCAGCGCATGGGGACTAGCGGCCTTCACAGATACGCAGTATTTT	CASSAWGLAAFTDTQYF
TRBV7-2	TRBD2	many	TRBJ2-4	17	TGTGCCAGCAGCCAGACTAGCGGGGGGGGAACCAAAAACATTCAGTACTTC	CASSQTSGGGTKNIQYF
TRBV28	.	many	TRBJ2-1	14	TGTGCCAGCAGCTACTCGAGGTCCTACAATGAGCAGTTCTTC	CASSYSRSYNEQFF
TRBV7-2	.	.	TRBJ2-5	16	TGTGCCCGCAGCTTAGCCGGAGCAGGGGCGCGGGAGACCCAGTACTTC	CARSLAGAGARETQYF
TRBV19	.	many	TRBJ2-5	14	TGTGCCAGTAGTATCGGACCGACTCAAGAGACCCAGTACTTC	CASSIGPTQETQYF
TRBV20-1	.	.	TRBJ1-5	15	TGCAGTGCTAGACGTGGGGAATCTAGCAATCAGCCCCAGCATTTT	CSARRGESSNQPQHF
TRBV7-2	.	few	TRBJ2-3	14	TGTGCCAGCGGGATGGAGGTCAGCACAGATACGCAGTATTTT	CASGMEVSTDTQYF
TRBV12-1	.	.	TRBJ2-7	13	TGTGCCAGCAGCCCTGGGCTCCTCGGCGAGCAGTACTTC	CASSPGLLGEQYF
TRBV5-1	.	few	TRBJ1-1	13	TGCGCCAGCAGCTTGTGGGGTGACCTTGAAGCTTTCTTT	CASSLWGDLEAFF
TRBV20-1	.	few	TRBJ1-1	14	TGCAGTGCTAGAGATGGGGCAGGGAGGACTGAAGCTTTCTTT	CSARDGAGRTEAFF
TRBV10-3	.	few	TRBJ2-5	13	TGTGCCACCACAGGCAGGGGTTACGAGACCCAGTACTTC	CATTGRGYETQYF
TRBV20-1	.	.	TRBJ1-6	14	TGCAGTGCTAGTCCCAGGGGCGATAATTCACCCCTCCACTTT	CSASPRGDNSPLHF
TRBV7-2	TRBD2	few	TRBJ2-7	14	TGTGCCAGCAGCCTACTAGCGGGGACCTACGAGCAGTACTTC	CASSLLAGTYEQYF
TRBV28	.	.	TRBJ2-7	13	TGTGCCAGCGGTACAGTGATCTCCTACGAGCAGTACTTC	CASGTVISYEQYF
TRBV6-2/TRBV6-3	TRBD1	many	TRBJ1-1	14	TGTGCCAGCAGTTACTCGAAAAGGACAGGGGTCGCTTTCTTT	CASSYSKRTGVAFF
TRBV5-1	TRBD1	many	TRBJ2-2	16	TGCGCCAGCAGCTTGGTCGGGACAGCCAACACCGGGGAGCTGTTTTTT	CASSLVGTANTGELFF
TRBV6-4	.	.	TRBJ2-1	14	TGTGCCAGCAGCATCGAGTACTCCTACAATGAGCAGTTCTTC	CASSIEYSYNEQFF
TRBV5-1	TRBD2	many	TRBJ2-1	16	TGCGCCAGCAGCTTGGGCGGGGGAAACGGAGAGAATGAGCAGTTCTTC	CASSLGGGNGENEQFF
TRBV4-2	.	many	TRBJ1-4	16	TGTGCCAGCAGCCAAGATATCGGCAGGGCTAATGAAAAACTGTTTTTT	CASSQDIGRANEKLFF
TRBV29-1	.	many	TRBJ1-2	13	TGCAGCGTTGGGTTTGACGGACCGTATGGCTACACCTTC	CSVGFDGPYGYTF
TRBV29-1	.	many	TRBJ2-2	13	TGCAGCGTTGACCTCTTCGGTACCGGGGAGCTGTTTTTT	CSVDLFGTGELFF
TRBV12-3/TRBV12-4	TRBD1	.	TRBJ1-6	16	TGTGCCAGCAGTTTAGGTACAGGGGGTGCTAATTCACCCCTCCACTTT	CASSLGTGGANSPLHF
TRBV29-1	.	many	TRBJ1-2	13	TGCAGCGTTGAAGTAACTGTGGGAGATGGCTACACCTTC	CSVEVTVGDGYTF
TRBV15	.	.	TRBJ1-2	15	TGTGCCACCAGCAGAGGCAGGGGAGTCGACTATGGCTACACCTTC	CATSRGRGVDYGYTF
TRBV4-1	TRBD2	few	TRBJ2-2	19	TGCGCCAGCAGCCAGCGCAGGACTAGCGGTGAACAGAACACCGGGGAGCTGTTTTTT	CASSQRRTSGEQNTGELFF
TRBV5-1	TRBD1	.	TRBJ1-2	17	TGCGCCAGCAGCAAGAATATCCCGACAGGGAGGAACTATGGCTACACCTTC	CASSKNIPTGRNYGYTF
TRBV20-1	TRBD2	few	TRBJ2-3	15	TGCAGTGCGCCCAACGGGCGGGGGGGGACAGATACGCAGTATTTT	CSAPNGRGGTDTQYF
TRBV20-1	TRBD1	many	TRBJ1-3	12	TGCAGTGCGCCGGGACAGGCCAACACCATATATTTT	CSAPGQANTIYF
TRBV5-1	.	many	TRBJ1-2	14	TGCGCCAGCAGCTTATCGGGGGGCGGCCATGGCTACACCTTC	CASSLSGGGHGYTF
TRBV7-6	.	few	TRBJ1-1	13	TGTGCCAGCAGCTTTCCGGGGAACACTGAAGCTTTCTTT	CASSFPGNTEAFF
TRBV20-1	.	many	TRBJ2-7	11	TGCAGTGCTAAAAACAACTACGAGCAGTACTTC	CSAKNNYEQYF
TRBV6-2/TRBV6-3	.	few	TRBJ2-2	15	TGTGCCAGCAGTTATCGAGTAGCAGGGGACGGGGAGCTGTTTTTT	CASSYRVAGDGELFF
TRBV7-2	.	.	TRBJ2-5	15	TGTGCCAGCAGCTTCCAAACAGGAATCCCAGAGACCCAGTACTTC	CASSFQTGIPETQYF
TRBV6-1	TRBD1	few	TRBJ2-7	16	TGTGCCAGCAGGAAACCGGGACAGGGGTTATTGGGCGAGCAGTACTTC	CASRKPGQGLLGEQYF
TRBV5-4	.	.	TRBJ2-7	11	TGTGCCAGCAGCATAGGACTCGAGCAGTACTTC	CASSIGLEQYF
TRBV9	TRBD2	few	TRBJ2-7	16	TGTGCCAGCAGCGTAACAGGGACTAGCGGCCTCTACGAGCAGTACTTC	CASSVTGTSGLYEQYF
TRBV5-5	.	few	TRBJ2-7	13	TGTGCCAGCAGCTTGGGGATTAACTACGAGCAGTACTTC	CASSLGINYEQYF
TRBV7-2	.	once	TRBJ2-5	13	TGTGCCAGCAGCTCGGCCTCGGGAGAGACCCACTACTTC	CASSSASGETHYF
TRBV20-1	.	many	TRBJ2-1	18	TGCAGTGCTAGAGGGCTAGTCGGTCTCGAACTAGCTAGTAATGAGCAGTTCTTC	CSARGLVGLELASNEQFF